This T cell receptor beta chain originates from a study of blood T cell repertoires in COVID-19. Participant-given clinical history determined each cohort assignment. Donors in Cohort 3 who had recovered were those with two negative PCRs, healthcare professional clearance, or resolution of their symptoms. CDR3 length equals 15 residues. Per the germline V gene, CDR1 is GTSNPN and CDR2 is SVGIG (reference sequence). V was clipped by 2 bases and J by 3 bases; unmatched bases: 5. Assay used: immunoSEQ multiplex PCR; TCRdb lists only in-frame clones, some missing. The top ten clones hold about 1% of a sample with 250,000 to 300,000 clones, around 90% of them seen once.

The genes are TRBV30 and TRBJ1-3, with 9 nucleotides matching TRBD1. The sample comprised PBMCs or T cells enriched from blood (not recorded which). The receptor was derived from a woman aged 25-40 years who had recovered from COVID-19. DNA for the CDR3: TGTGCCTGGAGTCGGGACAGGGTGTTTGGAAACACCATATATTTT. Protein sequence: CAWSRDRVFGNTIYF.